The clone carrying this T cell receptor (beta chain) has more than one count but fewer than ten. This entry comes from a study of T cell repertoires in cytomegalovirus infection. Study-level information: It was the public TCR beta signatures that indicated both CMV infection and matching HLA type.

TCRdb re-analysed the reads in MiXCR, keeping a single row per CDR3 protein. This table holds approximately 250,000 distinct CDR3 sequences, roughly 22% found once. This CDR3 has 15 amino acids. Germline CDR1 is SGHAT and CDR2 is FQNNGV. Trimming left V 2 bases short and J 2 bases short, with 10 bases between. The sequence was collected from a human donor in good health (CMV status not recorded). Some clones in this sample may be carry-over from other donors' samples. The chain recombines TRBV11-2 with TRBJ2-1; D remains ambiguous. Sequencing was carried out using CD8+ T cells from PBMCs. The CDR3 nucleotides read TGTGCCAGCAGCTTATTACTAACTCCCTACAATGAGCAGTTCTTC. Its protein is CASSLLLTPYNEQFF.